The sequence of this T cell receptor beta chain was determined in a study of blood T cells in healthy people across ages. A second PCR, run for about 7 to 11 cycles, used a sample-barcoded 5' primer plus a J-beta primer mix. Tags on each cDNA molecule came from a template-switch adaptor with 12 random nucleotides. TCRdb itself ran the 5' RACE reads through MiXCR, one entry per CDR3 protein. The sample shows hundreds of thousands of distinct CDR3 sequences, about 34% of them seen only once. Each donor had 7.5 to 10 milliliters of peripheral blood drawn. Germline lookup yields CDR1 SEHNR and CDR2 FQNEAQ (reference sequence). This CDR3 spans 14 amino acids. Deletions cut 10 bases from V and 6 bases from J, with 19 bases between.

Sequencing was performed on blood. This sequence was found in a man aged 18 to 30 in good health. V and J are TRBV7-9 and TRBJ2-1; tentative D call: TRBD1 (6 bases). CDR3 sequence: CATPRETGSNEQFF. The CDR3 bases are TGTGCCACCCCAAGGGAAACAGGGAGCAATGAGCAGTTCTTC.